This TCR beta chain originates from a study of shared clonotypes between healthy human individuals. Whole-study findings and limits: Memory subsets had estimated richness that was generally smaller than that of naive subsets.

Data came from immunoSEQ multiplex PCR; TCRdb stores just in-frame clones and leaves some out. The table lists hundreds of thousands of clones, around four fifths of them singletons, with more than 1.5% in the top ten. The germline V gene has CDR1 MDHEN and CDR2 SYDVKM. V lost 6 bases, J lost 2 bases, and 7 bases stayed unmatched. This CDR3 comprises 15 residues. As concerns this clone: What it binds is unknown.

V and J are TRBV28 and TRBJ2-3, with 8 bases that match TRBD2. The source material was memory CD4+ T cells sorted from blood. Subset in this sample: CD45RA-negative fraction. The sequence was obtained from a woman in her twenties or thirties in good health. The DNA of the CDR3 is TGTGCCAGCAGAACGGCGGGAGGCCTCACAGATACGCAGTATTTT. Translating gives CASRTAGGLTDTQYF.